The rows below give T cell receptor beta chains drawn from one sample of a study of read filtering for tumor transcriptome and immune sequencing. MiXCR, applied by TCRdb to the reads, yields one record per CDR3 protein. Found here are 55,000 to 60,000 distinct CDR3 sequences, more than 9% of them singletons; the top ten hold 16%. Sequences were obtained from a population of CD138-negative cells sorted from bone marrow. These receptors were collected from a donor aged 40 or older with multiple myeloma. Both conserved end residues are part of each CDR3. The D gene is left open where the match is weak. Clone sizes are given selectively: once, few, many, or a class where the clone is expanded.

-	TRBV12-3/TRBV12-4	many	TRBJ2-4	CASSLAGAGNIQYF	TGTGCCAGCAGTTTAGCGGGGGCGGGGAACATTCAGTACTTC
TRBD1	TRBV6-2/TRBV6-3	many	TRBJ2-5	CASSPTGQQETQYF	TGTGCCAGCAGTCCGACAGGGCAACAAGAGACCCAGTACTTC
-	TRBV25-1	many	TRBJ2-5	CASSEYKASETQYF	TGTGCCAGCAGTGAATACAAAGCTTCCGAGACCCAGTACTTC
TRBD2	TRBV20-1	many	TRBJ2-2	CSATRIAGGGGELFF	TGCAGTGCTACGAGGATAGCGGGGGGAGGCGGGGAGCTGTTTTTT
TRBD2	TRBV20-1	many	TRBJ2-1	CSAKIREGSSNEQFF	TGCAGTGCTAAAATCAGGGAGGGCTCCTCCAATGAGCAGTTCTTC
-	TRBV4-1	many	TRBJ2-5	CASSQDPPGAFQETQYF	TGCGCCAGCAGCCAAGATCCTCCCGGGGCTTTCCAAGAGACCCAGTACTTC
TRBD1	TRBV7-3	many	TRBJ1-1	CASSKNRGPTEAFF	TGTGCCAGCAGCAAGAACAGGGGGCCCACTGAAGCTTTCTTT
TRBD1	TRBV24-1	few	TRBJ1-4	CATSDSGQADEKLFF	TGTGCCACCAGTGACTCGGGACAGGCGGACGAAAAACTGTTTTTT
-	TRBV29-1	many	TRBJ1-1	CSAYQGGMNTEAFF	TGCAGCGCTTACCAAGGCGGGATGAACACTGAAGCTTTCTTT
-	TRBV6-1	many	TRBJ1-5	CASSEVHTTGQPQHF	TGTGCCAGCAGTGAAGTTCACACGACAGGTCAGCCCCAGCATTTT
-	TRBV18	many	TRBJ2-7	CASSPPGGASGSYEQYF	TGTGCCAGCTCACCACCGGGGGGGGCCAGCGGATCCTACGAGCAGTACTTC
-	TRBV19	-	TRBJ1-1	CASSIDWMDTEAFF	TGTGCCAGTAGTATCGACTGGATGGACACTGAAGCTTTCTTT
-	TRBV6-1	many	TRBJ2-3	CASSEVRQQGGTQYF	TGTGCCAGCAGTGAAGTAAGACAACAGGGAGGTACGCAGTATTTT
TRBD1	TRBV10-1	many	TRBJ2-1	CASSPQGSSSYNEQFF	TGCGCCAGCAGTCCACAGGGGTCAAGCTCCTACAATGAGCAGTTCTTC
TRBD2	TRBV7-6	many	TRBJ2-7	CASSLPGGASYEQYF	TGTGCCAGCAGCTTACCGGGGGGGGCTTCCTACGAGCAGTACTTC
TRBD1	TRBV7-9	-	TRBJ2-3	CASFGTGSTDTQYF	TGTGCCAGCTTCGGGACAGGGAGCACAGATACGCAGTATTTT
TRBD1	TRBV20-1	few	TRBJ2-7	CSAAGTGPWREQYF	TGCAGTGCTGCCGGGACAGGACCCTGGAGGGAGCAGTACTTC
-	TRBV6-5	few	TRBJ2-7	CASSYSSGGGHERYF	TGTGCCAGCAGTTACTCGTCCGGGGGAGGCCACGAGCGGTACTTC
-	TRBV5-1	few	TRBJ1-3	CASSLDGSSGNTIYF	TGCGCCAGCAGCTTGGATGGGAGCTCTGGAAACACCATATATTTT
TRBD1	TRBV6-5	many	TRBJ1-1	CASSPERTGVNTEAFF	TGTGCCAGCAGCCCTGAAAGGACAGGGGTGAACACTGAAGCTTTCTTT
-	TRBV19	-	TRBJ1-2	CASTLANYGYTF	TGTGCCAGTACTTTGGCTAACTATGGCTACACCTTC
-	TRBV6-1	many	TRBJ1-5	CASSESLAQPQHF	TGTGCCAGCAGTGAGTCATTAGCTCAGCCCCAGCATTTT
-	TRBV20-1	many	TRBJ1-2	CSASLDSNYGYTF	TGCAGTGCTAGCCTGGACAGTAACTATGGCTACACCTTC
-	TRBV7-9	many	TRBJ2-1	CASSLGTGPGVHEQFF	TGTGCCAGCAGCTTAGGTACCGGGCCTGGGGTCCATGAGCAGTTCTTC
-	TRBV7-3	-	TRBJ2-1	CASSLRQGSRDEQFF	TGTGCCAGCAGCTTAAGGCAGGGGAGTAGGGATGAGCAGTTCTTC
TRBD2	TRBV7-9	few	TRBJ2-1	CASSLEFGTSGGTREQFF	TGTGCCAGCAGCTTAGAGTTCGGGACTAGCGGGGGGACTCGAGAACAGTTCTTC
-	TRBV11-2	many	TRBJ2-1	CASSLSNKNEQFF	TGTGCCAGCAGTTTATCAAACAAGAATGAGCAGTTCTTC
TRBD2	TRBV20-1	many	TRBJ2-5	CSATRSLGGGTQYF	TGCAGTGCTACCCGGTCTCTGGGGGGGGGGACCCAGTACTTC
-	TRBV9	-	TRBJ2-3	CASSVDEGDTDTQYF	TGTGCCAGCAGCGTAGATGAGGGAGACACAGATACGCAGTATTTT
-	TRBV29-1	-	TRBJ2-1	CSVEALQGRGQFF	TGCAGCGTTGAGGCACTACAGGGGCGGGGGCAGTTCTTC
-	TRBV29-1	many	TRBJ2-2	CSGKLGNTGELFF	TGCAGCGGGAAATTAGGGAACACCGGGGAGCTGTTTTTT
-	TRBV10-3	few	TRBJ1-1	CANSPTPNTEAFF	TGTGCCAACAGCCCCACACCGAACACTGAAGCTTTCTTT
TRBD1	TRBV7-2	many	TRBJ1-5	CASSSGHPGQGGGNQPQHF	TGTGCCAGCAGCTCGGGGCACCCGGGACAGGGCGGGGGCAATCAGCCCCAGCATTTT
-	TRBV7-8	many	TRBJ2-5	CASSIGGWQETQYF	TGTGCCAGCTCCATAGGAGGATGGCAAGAGACCCAGTACTTC
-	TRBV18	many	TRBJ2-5	CASSPPPEQRRQETQYF	TGTGCCAGCTCACCACCCCCAGAGCAACGGCGCCAAGAGACCCAGTACTTC
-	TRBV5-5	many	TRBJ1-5	CASSWYAGGNQPQHF	TGTGCCAGCAGCTGGTACGCAGGGGGCAATCAGCCCCAGCATTTT
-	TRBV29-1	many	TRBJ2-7	CSVLRGNEQYF	TGCAGCGTTCTTCGGGGTAACGAGCAGTACTTC
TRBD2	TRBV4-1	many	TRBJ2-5	CASSRERTSWETQYF	TGTGCCAGCAGCCGAGAAAGGACTAGTTGGGAGACCCAGTACTTC
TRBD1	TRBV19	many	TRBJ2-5	CASTGQGVETQYF	TGTGCCAGTACCGGGCAGGGGGTTGAGACCCAGTACTTC
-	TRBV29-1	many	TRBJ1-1	CSVADNTEAFF	TGCAGCGTTGCAGATAACACTGAAGCTTTCTTT
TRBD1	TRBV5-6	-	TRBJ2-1	CASRNRDRSVNERFF	TGTGCCAGCAGGAACCGGGACAGGTCAGTCAATGAGCGGTTCTTC
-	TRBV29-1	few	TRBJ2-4	CSVAQGTKNIQYF	TGCAGCGTCGCCCAGGGAACCAAAAACATTCAGTACTTC
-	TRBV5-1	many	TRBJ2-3	CASSLEWGDGTDTQYF	TGCGCCAGCAGCTTGGAATGGGGTGACGGGACAGATACGCAGTATTTT
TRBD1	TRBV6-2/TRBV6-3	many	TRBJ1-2	CASTRTGGGYGYTF	TGTGCCAGCACCCGGACAGGGGGCGGCTATGGCTACACCTTC
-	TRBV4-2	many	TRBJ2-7	CASSQGRPYEQYF	TGTGCCAGCAGCCAAGGCAGACCCTACGAGCAGTACTTC
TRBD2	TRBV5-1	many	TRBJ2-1	CASSLETSTVRNEQFF	TGCGCCAGCAGCTTGGAGACTAGCACGGTCCGGAATGAGCAGTTCTTC
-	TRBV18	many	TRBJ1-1	CASSQDMNTEAFF	TGTGCCAGCTCGCAGGATATGAACACTGAAGCTTTCTTT
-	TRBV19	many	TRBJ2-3	CASSAPVDTQYF	TGTGCCAGTAGTGCCCCAGTAGATACGCAGTATTTT
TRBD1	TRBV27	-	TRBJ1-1	CASTETGRGNTEAFF	TGTGCCAGCACTGAGACAGGGCGAGGGAACACTGAAGCTTTCTTT
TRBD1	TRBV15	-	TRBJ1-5	CATSRRTGTGAIESQHF	TGTGCCACCAGCAGGAGGACAGGGACAGGGGCAATCGAGTCCCAGCATTTT
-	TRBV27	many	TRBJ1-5	CASSLWGAGNQPQHF	TGTGCCAGCAGTTTATGGGGCGCGGGCAATCAGCCCCAGCATTTT
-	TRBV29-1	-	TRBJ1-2	CSVEEQGQTGYTF	TGCAGCGTTGAAGAACAAGGGCAGACTGGCTACACCTTC
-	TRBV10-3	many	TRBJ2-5	CAISEIPGSRLGETQYF	TGTGCCATCAGTGAGATACCGGGAAGTAGACTCGGAGAGACCCAGTACTTC
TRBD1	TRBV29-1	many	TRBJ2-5	CSVEPGQGVRGTQYF	TGCAGCGTTGAGCCGGGACAGGGAGTTCGAGGGACCCAGTACTTC
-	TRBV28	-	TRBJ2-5	CASSLLGETQYF	TGTGCCAGCAGTTTGCTCGGGGAGACCCAGTACTTC